Each of the 21 T cell receptor beta chains below was sequenced from the same sample in a study of blood T cell repertoires in COVID-19. TCRdb's table, derived via immunoSEQ multiplex PCR, lists solely in-frame clones and lacks some. The profile shows 67,000 or so clones, over 65% of them singletons. The source material was peripheral blood. Receptors were obtained from a woman aged 70-85 years with acute or convalescent COVID-19.

In its sample, this clone was seen once. The chain is built from TRBV7-2 and TRBJ2-1; 9 positions match TRBD2. This CDR3 spans 16 amino acids. The V gene end was trimmed by 5 bases and the J gene end by 7 bases; junction bases not matched to a gene: 12. The V gene's germline CDR1 is SGHTA and CDR2 FQGNSA. The CDR3 loop reads CASSPPGAGGSNEQFF. As DNA, the CDR3 is TGTGCCAGCAGCCCTCCAGGGGCGGGGGGGTCTAATGAGCAGTTCTTC.

This clone was found a few times. V usage is TRBV19 and J usage is TRBJ2-7, with D unclear. V was cut by 0 bases and J by 2 bases, with 8 bases left in between. Germline V lookup: CDR1 LNHDA, CDR2 SQIVND (reference sequence). This CDR3 has 14 residues. In nucleotides, the CDR3 is TGTGCCAGTAGTATAGATCATAGTACCTACGAGCAGTACTTC. This sequence encodes CASSIDHSTYEQYF.

V gene TRBV5-1 combines with J gene TRBJ2-6; maybe TRBD2 (5 bases). In germline, CDR1 is SGHRS, CDR2 YFSETQ. The CDR3 runs to 15 residues. V gave up 2 bases and J gave up 4 bases, with 10 bases separating them. CDR3 nucleotide sequence: TGCGCCAGCAGCTTAGGAGGATCCGGGGCCAACGTCCTGACTTTC. It specifies CASSLGGSGANVLTF. The full variable domain, with the rest looked up from reference TRBV5-1 and TRBJ2-6, is KAGVTQTPRYLIKTRGQQVTLSCSPISGHRSVSWYQQTPGQGLQFLFEYFSETQRNKGNFPGRFSGRQFSNSRSEMNVSTLELGDSALYLCASSLGGSGANVLTFGAGSRLTVL.

The V gene is TRBV5-1, the J gene TRBJ2-7; D is perhaps TRBD2 (6 bases). The CDR3 covers 15 residues. The ends were cut back, 4 bases at V and 4 bases at J, with 18 bases in the middle. Germline CDR1 and CDR2: SGHRS and YFSETQ. CDR3 loop: CASSPRETTGYEQYF. The CDR3 DNA reads TGCGCCAGCAGCCCACGGGAGACTACGGGGTACGAGCAGTACTTC.

CDR3 residues: CSLQGTESQETQYF. In DNA form, the CDR3 reads TGCAGCCTACAGGGGACCGAGTCTCAAGAGACCCAGTACTTC. The rearrangement links TRBV29-1 to TRBJ2-5, with 7 bases that match TRBD1. Unmatched junction bases numbered 11, after V lost 8 bases and J lost 2 bases. The CDR3 is made up of 14 amino acids. Germline V CDR1 and CDR2: SQVTM, ANQGSEA.

The CDR3 here is CASKILAGVDEQYF. CDR3 in DNA: TGTGCCAGCAAGATCCTAGCGGGAGTCGACGAGCAGTACTTC. The chain combines TRBV2 with TRBJ2-7; 10 nucleotides align to TRBD2. V lost 7 bases, J lost 5 bases, and 8 bases stayed unmatched. This CDR3 region has 14 residues. Germline values: CDR1 SNHLY, CDR2 FYNNEI.

The chain employs TRBV10-3 and TRBJ2-2; 8 bases line up with TRBD2. Per germline, CDR1 ENHRY and CDR2 SYGVKD. The CDR3 sequence is 14 residues long. V lost 11 bases, J lost 3 bases, and 8 bases stayed unmatched. The CDR3 loop reads CAGATSADTGELFF. The CDR3 bases are TGTGCCGGCGCGACTAGCGCGGACACCGGGGAGCTGTTTTTT.

This clone was counted a few times. This chain links TRBV19 with TRBJ1-2, with 9 bases matching TRBD1. CDR3 length: 15 residues. CDR1 is LNHDA, CDR2 SQIVND, per germline (reference sequence). V trimming: 5 bases; J trimming: 4 bases; junction bases outside the gene matches: 8. CDR3 region: CASSPQQGAGYGYTF. The CDR3 bases are TGTGCCAGTAGTCCCCAACAGGGGGCAGGCTATGGCTACACCTTC.

The V call is TRBV30, the J call TRBJ2-1, with 8 nucleotides matching TRBD2. The CDR3 runs to 16 residues. After removal of 2 bases from V and 4 bases from J, the junction contained 10 bases not matched to a gene. Germline V gene data show CDR1 as GTSNPN and CDR2 as SVGIG (reference sequence). The CDR3, as DNA: TGTGCCTGGAGTTCCCGGGGACTAGGGTTATACAATGAGCAGTTCTTC. It translates to CAWSSRGLGLYNEQFF.

The CDR3 loop is CASSELAGGRDEQFF. The CDR3 region has the DNA TGTGCCAGCAGTGAACTAGCGGGCGGGCGGGATGAGCAGTTCTTC. J is TRBJ2-1 and V is TRBV6-1, with 8 bases lining up with TRBD2. Germline trimming cut 2 bases from V and 8 bases from J; bases unmatched to any gene: 8. Germline CDR1 reads MNHNS; CDR2 reads SASEGT. This CDR3 is built from 15 residues.

As DNA, the CDR3 is TGTGCCAGTAGTGTCGCCTGGGGACAGGGGATTGGAGCCAAAAACATTCAGTACTTC. Translation gives CASSVAWGQGIGAKNIQYF. The chain is built from TRBV19 and TRBJ2-4; 10 nucleotides align to TRBD1. The CDR3 is made up of 19 amino acids. Trimming removed 5 bases from V and 0 bases from J; junction bases left unmatched: 13. CDR1 and CDR2 (germline): LNHDA, SQIVND (reference sequence).

V gene TRBV24-1 combines with J gene TRBJ1-1; D might be TRBD1 (6 bases). The germline gives CDR1 KGHDR, CDR2 SFDVKD. The CDR3 is 14 amino acids. The germline V and J ends were trimmed by 4 bases and 1 base, with 9 bases remaining between them. CDR3 amino acids: CATSEGATNTEAFF. CDR3 nucleotides: TGTGCCACCAGTGAGGGGGCGACGAACACTGAAGCTTTCTTT.

The table lists this clone with a few counts. CDR3 in DNA: TGCAGCGCCCGAGGGGCTAGCGGGGGCACCGGGGAGCTGTTTTTT. Protein product: CSARGASGGTGELFF. The J gene is TRBJ2-2, the V gene TRBV29-1; TRBD2 agrees at 10 bases. Germline V gene data show CDR1 as SQVTM and CDR2 as ANQGSEA. The CDR3 runs to 15 residues. The V segment lost 7 bases and the J segment 4 bases; nucleotides outside the gene matches: 9.

V is TRBV21-1 and J is TRBJ2-5; the table's D gene call, TRBD1, was not cross checked with the DNA. TRBV21-1 is noted as a pseudogene. This CDR3 region has 15 residues. The CDR3 DNA reads TGTGCCAGCAGCAAAAGGGGACAGGGACAAGAGACCCAGTACTTC. This sequence encodes CASSKRGQGQETQYF.

This rearrangement joins TRBV19 to TRBJ2-1; TRBD1 might be the D (6 bases). Trimming shortened V by 4 bases and J by 0 bases, and 13 bases separated the two germline ends. This CDR3 is 16 amino acids long. CDR1 and CDR2 from the germline V gene are LNHDA and SQIVND (reference sequence). The chain's CDR3 is CASSSPGQSSYNEQFF. The CDR3 DNA sequence: TGTGCCAGTAGTAGTCCGGGACAAAGCTCCTACAATGAGCAGTTCTTC.

The V and J genes are TRBV18 and TRBJ2-5, with 10 positions matching TRBD1. Germline-derived CDR1 and CDR2 are KGHSH and LQKENI. The ends lost 8 bases at V and 5 bases at J; junction bases unmatched: 5. There are 13 residues in the CDR3. Here the CDR3 reads CASRSTGGETQYF. In nucleotides, the CDR3 is TGTGCCAGCCGTTCGACAGGGGGCGAGACCCAGTACTTC. The full variable domain, completed using reference TRBV18 and TRBJ2-5, is NAGVMQNPRHLVRRRGQEARLRCSPMKGHSHVYWYRQLPEEGLKFMVYLQKENIIDESGMPKERFSAEFPKEGPSILRIQQVVRGDSAAYFCASRSTGGETQYFGPGTRLLVL.

V usage is TRBV7-3 and J usage is TRBJ2-2, with TRBD1 as a possible D gene (6 bases). Germline V CDR1 and CDR2: SGHTA, FQGTGA. The ends were cut back, 2 bases at V and 5 bases at J, with 12 bases in the middle. The CDR3 length is 15 residues. This chain's CDR3 is CASSLGGLGTGELFF. Written as DNA, the CDR3 is TGTGCCAGCAGCTTAGGGGGCTTGGGGACCGGGGAGCTGTTTTTT.

The chain combines TRBV9 with TRBJ2-6; 8 bases line up with TRBD1. Germline CDR1 and CDR2: SGDLS and YYNGEE. V lost 0 bases and J lost 2; bases outside the gene matches: 4. CDR3 length equals 17 residues. For the CDR3, the DNA is TGTGCCAGCAGCGTAGACCCAGGGGGCCCTGGGGCCAACGTCCTGACTTTC. Encoded protein: CASSVDPGGPGANVLTF.

The chain joins TRBV7-2 to TRBJ2-7; D may be TRBD1 (5 bases). Germline loops: CDR1 SGHTA, CDR2 FQGNSA. The length of the CDR3 is 13 residues. Trimming removed 6 bases from V and 5 bases from J, with 14 bases in between. Here the CDR3 DNA reads TGTGCCAGCAGGTCTCAGGGTGCCCACGAGCAGTACTTC. Its protein product is CASRSQGAHEQYF.

This rearrangement joins TRBV5-1 to TRBJ2-7, with TRBD2 identical over 7 bases. This CDR3 is built from 14 residues. The germline V gene encodes CDR1 SGHRS and CDR2 YFSETQ. Trimming cost V 3 bases and J 1 base; bases outside gene matches: 4. CDR3 bases: TGCGCCAGCAGCTCTGGGACTACTTCCTACGAGCAGTACTTC. It translates to CASSSGTTSYEQYF.

This chain links TRBV19 with TRBJ1-3; no firm D call. The germline CDR1 and CDR2 sequences are LNHDA and SQIVND (reference sequence). The CDR3 covers 15 residues. Trimming removed 4 bases at V and 9 bases at J, with 19 bases between. DNA for the CDR3: TGTGCCAGTAGTAGGCCCGGAGCGTCCGGAGGCACCATATATTTT. Protein sequence: CASSRPGASGGTIYF.